A selection of T cell receptor beta chains follows, all from one sample in a study of CD8+ T cells in alopecia areata. Here immunoSEQ multiplex PCR was the method, and the copy in TCRdb shows in-frame clones only, minus some. This table holds some 150,000 clones, about 88% found once. Source: CD8+ T cells sorted from blood, taken at week 4, from a patient treated with tofacitinib. The source of these receptors is a human donor with alopecia areata. Each CDR3 is given with its conserved first and last residue. The D gene is left open where the match is weak. The size entry is marked missing in some rows and otherwise reads once, few, many or a size class.

cdr3_length: 13
d_call: TRBD1
clone_size: .
j_call: TRBJ2-1
v_call: TRBV2
cdr3_nt: TGTGCCAGCAGTCCACAGGGGAACAATGAGCAGTTCTTC
cdr3_aa: CASSPQGNNEQFF

cdr3_length: 16
d_call: .
clone_size: .
j_call: TRBJ2-1
v_call: TRBV29-1
cdr3_nt: TGCAGCGTTGAATTTGGAATAGGGGCCCCCTACAATGAGCAGTTCTTC
cdr3_aa: CSVEFGIGAPYNEQFF

cdr3_length: 13
d_call: .
clone_size: .
j_call: TRBJ2-7
v_call: TRBV9
cdr3_nt: TGTGCCAGCAGCCCCTCGACCGTTTACGAGCAGTACTTC
cdr3_aa: CASSPSTVYEQYF

cdr3_length: 14
d_call: .
clone_size: .
j_call: TRBJ1-5
v_call: TRBV7-8
cdr3_nt: TGTGCCAGCAGCTTGGGGGTTGGATTGCAGCCCCAGCATTTT
cdr3_aa: CASSLGVGLQPQHF

cdr3_length: 15
d_call: TRBD2
clone_size: .
j_call: TRBJ2-5
v_call: TRBV2
cdr3_nt: TGTGCCAGCAGCACCTCGCGGGAGTCGGCGGAGACCCAGTACTTC
cdr3_aa: CASSTSRESAETQYF

cdr3_length: 15
d_call: .
clone_size: .
j_call: TRBJ2-4
v_call: TRBV29-1
cdr3_nt: TGCAGCACGACCACAGGGATGGGGGCCAAAAACATTCAGTACTTC
cdr3_aa: CSTTTGMGAKNIQYF

cdr3_length: 17
d_call: TRBD1
clone_size: .
j_call: TRBJ1-1
v_call: TRBV4-1
cdr3_nt: TGCGCCAGCAGCCCTACCCCCACCGGACAGGGACGGACTGAAGCTTTCTTT
cdr3_aa: CASSPTPTGQGRTEAFF

cdr3_length: 15
d_call: TRBD1
clone_size: .
j_call: TRBJ1-2
v_call: TRBV6-5
cdr3_nt: TGTGCCAGCAGCTCTACACTGACAGGGTTCTATGGCTACACCTTC
cdr3_aa: CASSSTLTGFYGYTF

cdr3_length: 15
d_call: TRBD1
clone_size: .
j_call: TRBJ2-7
v_call: TRBV29-1
cdr3_nt: TGCAGCGTTGAAGACTCTGGACAGGGGAGGTACGAGCAGTACTTC
cdr3_aa: CSVEDSGQGRYEQYF

cdr3_length: 12
d_call: .
clone_size: .
j_call: TRBJ2-7
v_call: TRBV29-1
cdr3_nt: TGCAGCGTTCCTGCAGGGTATGGCGAGCAGTACTTC
cdr3_aa: CSVPAGYGEQYF

cdr3_length: 15
d_call: .
clone_size: .
j_call: TRBJ2-7
v_call: TRBV6-1
cdr3_nt: TGTGCCAGCAGTGAAGCGGTGTCCCCGAACTACGAGCAGTACTTC
cdr3_aa: CASSEAVSPNYEQYF

cdr3_length: 16
d_call: .
clone_size: .
j_call: TRBJ2-3
v_call: TRBV5-4
cdr3_nt: TGTGCCAGCAGCTTCTTGGGGGACACCCGTACAGATACGCAGTATTTT
cdr3_aa: CASSFLGDTRTDTQYF

cdr3_length: 13
d_call: .
clone_size: .
j_call: TRBJ2-7
v_call: TRBV10-3
cdr3_nt: TGTGCCATCAGCGACATTGACTCCTACGAGCAGTACTTC
cdr3_aa: CAISDIDSYEQYF

cdr3_length: 17
d_call: TRBD2
clone_size: .
j_call: TRBJ2-1
v_call: TRBV29-1
cdr3_nt: TGCAGCGTGAGGACGCATTCGAGCGGGGCAGAATACAATGAGCAGTTCTTC
cdr3_aa: CSVRTHSSGAEYNEQFF

cdr3_length: 16
d_call: .
clone_size: .
j_call: TRBJ2-1
v_call: TRBV27
cdr3_nt: TGTGCCAGCAGCAGTAATGGGTGGAGCTCCTACAATGAGCAGTTCTTC
cdr3_aa: CASSSNGWSSYNEQFF

cdr3_length: 12
d_call: .
clone_size: .
j_call: TRBJ1-1
v_call: TRBV14
cdr3_nt: TGTGCCAGCAGCCCCCAGGGGACTGAAGCTTTCTTT
cdr3_aa: CASSPQGTEAFF

cdr3_length: 13
d_call: .
clone_size: .
j_call: TRBJ2-7
v_call: TRBV29-1
cdr3_nt: TGCAGCGTTAGACTACCCCCTCTCTACGAGCAGTACTTC
cdr3_aa: CSVRLPPLYEQYF

cdr3_length: 15
d_call: .
clone_size: .
j_call: TRBJ2-5
v_call: TRBV27
cdr3_nt: TGTGCCAGCAGTTTATCGACCGGACGGGGGATGACCCAGTACTTC
cdr3_aa: CASSLSTGRGMTQYF

cdr3_length: 14
d_call: TRBD2
clone_size: .
j_call: TRBJ2-2
v_call: TRBV4-1
cdr3_nt: TGCGCCAGCAGCCAGGGACTAGGAGAGGGGGAGCTGTTTTTT
cdr3_aa: CASSQGLGEGELFF

cdr3_length: 15
d_call: .
clone_size: .
j_call: TRBJ1-2
v_call: TRBV27
cdr3_nt: TGTGCCAGCAGTTTTGGCCAGGGGACTAACTATGGCTACACCTTC
cdr3_aa: CASSFGQGTNYGYTF

cdr3_length: 16
d_call: .
clone_size: .
j_call: TRBJ2-3
v_call: TRBV9
cdr3_nt: TGTGCCAGCAGCGTAGTCGTAGCGGAGAGCACAGATACGCAGTATTTT
cdr3_aa: CASSVVVAESTDTQYF

cdr3_length: 14
d_call: TRBD2
clone_size: .
j_call: TRBJ2-7
v_call: TRBV10-3
cdr3_nt: TGTGCCATCAGTTCGGGCGGGGGGGCCTACGAGCAGTACTTC
cdr3_aa: CAISSGGGAYEQYF

cdr3_length: 13
d_call: .
clone_size: once
j_call: TRBJ1-1
v_call: TRBV4-1
cdr3_nt: TGCGCCAGCAGCTTAGGGGAGAACACTGAAGCTTTCTTT
cdr3_aa: CASSLGENTEAFF

cdr3_length: 14
d_call: TRBD2
clone_size: once
j_call: TRBJ2-1
v_call: TRBV6-5
cdr3_nt: TGTGCCAGCAGTCAATGGACTAGCGTAGATGAGCAGTTCTTC
cdr3_aa: CASSQWTSVDEQFF

cdr3_length: 12
d_call: .
clone_size: .
j_call: TRBJ2-7
v_call: TRBV29-1
cdr3_nt: TGCAGCGTAATGACAGTCTCCTACGAGCAGTACTTC
cdr3_aa: CSVMTVSYEQYF

cdr3_length: 15
d_call: TRBD2
clone_size: once
j_call: TRBJ2-3
v_call: TRBV27
cdr3_nt: TGTGCCAGCAGCAGCGGACTAGAGAGCACAGATACGCAGTATTTT
cdr3_aa: CASSSGLESTDTQYF

cdr3_length: 13
d_call: .
clone_size: .
j_call: TRBJ1-1
v_call: TRBV6-5
cdr3_nt: TGTGCCAGCAGTTACTCGGTATACACTGAAGCTTTCTTT
cdr3_aa: CASSYSVYTEAFF

cdr3_length: 13
d_call: TRBD2
clone_size: .
j_call: TRBJ2-7
v_call: TRBV29-1
cdr3_nt: TGCAGCGCCTACCTAGCGGGAGGGAACGAGCAGTACTTC
cdr3_aa: CSAYLAGGNEQYF

cdr3_length: 14
d_call: TRBD2
clone_size: .
j_call: TRBJ2-1
v_call: TRBV6-1
cdr3_nt: TGTGCCAGCAGTCCTCCCGCGGGAGGGAATGAGCAGTTCTTC
cdr3_aa: CASSPPAGGNEQFF

cdr3_length: 13
d_call: .
clone_size: .
j_call: TRBJ2-7
v_call: TRBV5-6
cdr3_nt: TGTGCCAGCAGTTCGGACGGGTCCTACGAGCAGTACTTC
cdr3_aa: CASSSDGSYEQYF

cdr3_length: 15
d_call: TRBD1
clone_size: few
j_call: TRBJ2-5
v_call: TRBV6-1
cdr3_nt: TGTGCCAGCAGTTCCCTGACAGGGGGCTATGAGACCCAGTACTTC
cdr3_aa: CASSSLTGGYETQYF

cdr3_length: 15
d_call: .
clone_size: .
j_call: TRBJ1-2
v_call: TRBV10-1
cdr3_nt: TGCGCCAGCCAGAATACAGACAGGAGCAACTATGGCTACACCTTC
cdr3_aa: CASQNTDRSNYGYTF

cdr3_length: 14
d_call: .
clone_size: .
j_call: TRBJ1-1
v_call: TRBV14
cdr3_nt: TGTGCCAGCAGCCAAGTCGCGATGAACACTGAAGCTTTCTTT
cdr3_aa: CASSQVAMNTEAFF

cdr3_length: 15
d_call: .
clone_size: .
j_call: TRBJ2-3
v_call: TRBV5-4
cdr3_nt: TGTGCCAGCAGCTATAAACCAGGCGGCACAGATACGCAGTATTTT
cdr3_aa: CASSYKPGGTDTQYF

cdr3_length: 13
d_call: .
clone_size: .
j_call: TRBJ2-3
v_call: TRBV29-1
cdr3_nt: TGCAGCGTTGAAGGGGCCGCCCTGATAGGGCAGTATTTT
cdr3_aa: CSVEGAALIGQYF

cdr3_length: 14
d_call: .
clone_size: .
j_call: TRBJ2-7
v_call: TRBV30
cdr3_nt: TGTGCCTGGAGCACGGGTTCCTGGGCCTACGAGCAGTACTTC
cdr3_aa: CAWSTGSWAYEQYF

cdr3_length: 12
d_call: .
clone_size: .
j_call: TRBJ2-7
v_call: TRBV11-2
cdr3_nt: TGTGCCAGCAGTTGGAACTCCTACGAGCAGTACTTC
cdr3_aa: CASSWNSYEQYF

cdr3_length: 15
d_call: TRBD1
clone_size: .
j_call: TRBJ1-1
v_call: TRBV5-1
cdr3_nt: TGCGCCAGCAGCGGCCGGGACAGGGCTTTGGCTGAAGCTTTCTTT
cdr3_aa: CASSGRDRALAEAFF

cdr3_length: 20
d_call: TRBD2
clone_size: .
j_call: TRBJ2-2
v_call: TRBV27
cdr3_nt: TGTGCCAGCAGTTTCCAACATTCCGGGACTAGCGGGAGTACAACCGGGGAGCTGTTTTTT
cdr3_aa: CASSFQHSGTSGSTTGELFF

cdr3_length: 14
d_call: .
clone_size: .
j_call: TRBJ2-7
v_call: TRBV15
cdr3_nt: TGTGCCACCAGCCACCGGGACATTTCCTACGAGCAGTACTTC
cdr3_aa: CATSHRDISYEQYF

cdr3_length: 12
d_call: .
clone_size: .
j_call: TRBJ2-3
v_call: TRBV7-9
cdr3_nt: TGTGCCAGCAGGGGAGGCACAGATACGCAGTATTTT
cdr3_aa: CASRGGTDTQYF

cdr3_length: 15
d_call: .
clone_size: .
j_call: TRBJ2-1
v_call: TRBV7-9
cdr3_nt: TGTGCCAGCAGCTCCTCCTTTGACGGGAACAATGAGCAGTTCTTC
cdr3_aa: CASSSSFDGNNEQFF

cdr3_length: 13
d_call: .
clone_size: .
j_call: TRBJ2-1
v_call: TRBV29-1
cdr3_nt: TGCAGCATCGAACCCGGGACCGCGAATGAACAGTTCTTC
cdr3_aa: CSIEPGTANEQFF

cdr3_length: 16
d_call: .
clone_size: once
j_call: TRBJ2-1
v_call: TRBV29-1
cdr3_nt: TGCAGCGTTGCTGTTCCCGGCCTTCCCGCCTACAATGAGCAGTTCTTC
cdr3_aa: CSVAVPGLPAYNEQFF

cdr3_length: 14
d_call: TRBD2
clone_size: .
j_call: TRBJ2-7
v_call: TRBV29-1
cdr3_nt: TGCAGCGTTGTGTGGCTAGCGGGAGACTACGAGCAGTACTTC
cdr3_aa: CSVVWLAGDYEQYF

cdr3_length: 12
d_call: .
clone_size: .
j_call: TRBJ1-2
v_call: TRBV2
cdr3_nt: TGTGCCAGCAAGCTGGGGCTCTATGGCTACACCTTC
cdr3_aa: CASKLGLYGYTF

cdr3_length: 16
d_call: .
clone_size: .
j_call: TRBJ2-3
v_call: TRBV27
cdr3_nt: TGTGCCAGCAATCTGGAGTGGGGCAGCAGCACAGATACGCAGTATTTT
cdr3_aa: CASNLEWGSSTDTQYF

cdr3_length: 14
d_call: TRBD2
clone_size: once
j_call: TRBJ2-7
v_call: TRBV29-1
cdr3_nt: TGCAGCGTGGTACTAGCGGGGGACTTCTACGAGCAGTACTTC
cdr3_aa: CSVVLAGDFYEQYF

cdr3_length: 16
d_call: .
clone_size: .
j_call: TRBJ2-3
v_call: TRBV7-9
cdr3_nt: TGTGCCAGCAGCTCCCTATTCGGCAGAGGCACAGATACGCAGTATTTT
cdr3_aa: CASSSLFGRGTDTQYF

cdr3_length: 16
d_call: .
clone_size: .
j_call: TRBJ2-1
v_call: TRBV13
cdr3_nt: TGTGCCAGCAGCAGCCCCGGAGTTCCCTCCTACAATGAGCAGTTCTTC
cdr3_aa: CASSSPGVPSYNEQFF

cdr3_length: 17
d_call: TRBD2
clone_size: .
j_call: TRBJ2-1
v_call: TRBV7-8
cdr3_nt: TGTGCCAGCAGCCAGGGACTAGCGGGAGTAATCTACAATGAGCAGTTCTTC
cdr3_aa: CASSQGLAGVIYNEQFF

cdr3_length: 16
d_call: .
clone_size: .
j_call: TRBJ2-3
v_call: TRBV7-2
cdr3_nt: TGTGCCAGCAGCTTTGGCGGGGCCGGAGGGACAGATACGCAGTATTTT
cdr3_aa: CASSFGGAGGTDTQYF

cdr3_length: 12
d_call: .
clone_size: once
j_call: TRBJ2-7
v_call: TRBV30
cdr3_nt: TGTGCCCATGGCCTGGACGGGTACGAGCAGTACTTC
cdr3_aa: CAHGLDGYEQYF

cdr3_length: 14
d_call: TRBD1
clone_size: few
j_call: TRBJ2-5
v_call: TRBV11-2
cdr3_nt: TGTGCCAGCAGCTTATCAGGGGGCGGGGAGACCCAGTACTTC
cdr3_aa: CASSLSGGGETQYF

cdr3_length: 16
d_call: TRBD2
clone_size: .
j_call: TRBJ2-1
v_call: TRBV30
cdr3_nt: TGTGCCTGGAGACGTTGGGGAACTAGCGGCTACAATGAGCAGTTCTTC
cdr3_aa: CAWRRWGTSGYNEQFF

cdr3_length: 13
d_call: .
clone_size: few
j_call: TRBJ2-1
v_call: TRBV7-9
cdr3_nt: TGTGCCAGGGTCGCCGGCCCCAACAATGAGCAGTTCTTC
cdr3_aa: CARVAGPNNEQFF

cdr3_length: 11
d_call: .
clone_size: .
j_call: TRBJ2-1
v_call: TRBV13
cdr3_nt: TGTGCCAGCAGTTCCGGGATTGAGCAGTTCTTC
cdr3_aa: CASSSGIEQFF

cdr3_length: 12
d_call: .
clone_size: .
j_call: TRBJ1-2
v_call: TRBV29-1
cdr3_nt: TGCAGCGTAGAGGGGGGGCGACGTGGCTACACCTTC
cdr3_aa: CSVEGGRRGYTF

cdr3_length: 15
d_call: .
clone_size: .
j_call: TRBJ2-7
v_call: TRBV4-1
cdr3_nt: TGCGCCAGCAGCCAAGTTGCCGACGGAGTCGACGAGCAGTACTTC
cdr3_aa: CASSQVADGVDEQYF

cdr3_length: 18
d_call: TRBD2
clone_size: .
j_call: TRBJ2-3
v_call: TRBV5-4
cdr3_nt: TGTGCCAGCAGCGCCAACCCGCCGCTAGCGGGGGTGGGAGATACGCAGTATTTT
cdr3_aa: CASSANPPLAGVGDTQYF